This T cell receptor (beta chain) was retrieved from a study of CD8 T cells in ankylosing spondylitis. Study-level findings and limits: A number of the motif variants had already been described in reactive arthritis synovial fluid and blood. A TCR beta motif of 7 to 9 highly homologous variants seemed to mark ankylosing spondylitis blood. Clones linked with disease were CD8+ and fairly uncommon in the peripheral blood.

Via MiXCR, TCRdb re-called the 5' RACE reads, giving one row per CDR3 protein. In the table there are 670,000 or so distinct CDR3 sequences, around 17% of which are singletons. V gave up 7 bases and J gave up 5 bases, with 9 bases separating them. The germline CDR1 and CDR2 sequences are SNHLY and FYNNEI. The CDR3 has 11 residues. As for this clonotype: Its target is not known.

The sequencing input was blood, either unsorted or a sorted T cell fraction (not recorded which). The TCR comes from a male donor with ankylosing spondylitis. The chain couples TRBV2 to TRBJ2-7; the D is unclear. CDR3 amino acids: CASITLNEQYF. CDR3 coding DNA: TGTGCCAGCATCACCCTTAACGAGCAGTACTTC.